The T cell receptor (beta chain) under discussion was sequenced for a study of CXCR3-negative and CXCR3-positive naive CD8 T cells. Study conclusions and caveats: Diversity ran similarly high across both naive subsets but far lower in memory CD8+ cells.

Carrying UMI labels, the TRB cDNA libraries were prepared through 5' RACE. With the 5' RACE reads reprocessed, TCRdb shows one record per CDR3 protein and no DNA. This sample's table has over 70,000 distinct CDR3 sequences. Germline V gene data show CDR1 as SGHAT and CDR2 as FQNNGV. The CDR3 has 13 amino acids. About this clonotype itself: Its target is not known.

The sequencing sample was made of naive CXCR3- CD8+ T cells from blood. Subset of the sample: CD45RO-CCR7+CD27+CD95- naive CD8+ T cells lacking CXCR3 (TNR3-). This clonotype was sampled from a human donor in good health. Some clones in this sample may be carry-over from other donors' samples. The chain combines TRBV11-2 with TRBJ2-5; lacking DNA, the TRBD2 call made by TCRdb goes unchecked. The CDR3 protein is CASSLAVRDYSYF.